This TCR beta chain was identified in a study of T-cell reconstitution after alpha-beta-depleted transplantation in children. The CDR3 consists of 14 residues. Germline V lookup: CDR1 SGHRS, CDR2 YFSETQ. Deletions cut 5 bases from V and 0 bases from J, with 8 bases between. Molecular barcoding with unique molecular identifiers was used for the TCRbeta library. MiXCR was run by TCRdb on the PCR reads, yielding one entry per CDR3 protein. The repertoire consists of approximately 110,000 distinct CDR3 sequences, with 23% occurring once and the leading ten covering about 10%. This clonotype has a count of ten or more.

The TCR was taken from a male patient between 2 and 9 years old who had a stem cell transplant for chronic granulomatous disease, so the T cells may come from the graft donor. The source was PBMCs, mostly from graft donor cells, collected 180 days after TCRalphabeta/CD19-depleted stem cell transplant. The V gene is TRBV5-1, the J gene TRBJ1-4; D is unclear. CDR3 amino acids: CASRGNPTNEKLFF. DNA of the CDR3: TGCGCCAGCAGGGGAAACCCAACTAATGAAAAACTGTTTTTT.